Listed below are T cell receptor beta chains from one sample, sequenced in a study of OX40 agonist ivuxolimab in advanced cancers. Assay: immunoSEQ multiplex PCR; the TCRdb copy retains only in-frame clones and omits some. The sample holds under 55,000 clones, about nine tenths seen once. The starting material was CD4+ or CD8+ T cells sorted from blood, obtained in a trial of the OX40 agonist ivuxolimab. These receptors came from an adult with an advanced solid tumor such as melanoma, head and neck, liver or kidney cancer. Both conserved end residues are part of each CDR3. D genes are given only for firm matches. A row's size may be missing; if present it is once, few, many or a size class.

j_call	v_call	d_call	clone_size	cdr3_nt	cdr3_aa
TRBJ2-7	TRBV19	-	-	TGTGCCAGTAGTCCCAGACAGGGAGGGGATATATACGAGCAGTACTTC	CASSPRQGGDIYEQYF
TRBJ1-6	TRBV13	-	once	TGTGCCAGCAGCTTAAGACAGATCAATTCACCCCTCCACTTT	CASSLRQINSPLHF
TRBJ2-3	TRBV15	-	-	TGTGCCACCAGCAGAGAGACTAGGGAGAAGCAGTATTTT	CATSRETREKQYF
TRBJ2-2	TRBV6-5	-	-	TGTGCCAGCAGTTATGGTCCAGATAACACCGGGGAGCTGTTTTTT	CASSYGPDNTGELFF
TRBJ1-3	TRBV6-1	-	-	TGTGCCAGCAGTGACAGAACTGGAAACACCATATATTTT	CASSDRTGNTIYF
TRBJ2-3	TRBV2	TRBD1	-	TGTGCCAGCAGTGGTGGACAGGGGGCTAATACGCAGTATTTT	CASSGGQGANTQYF
TRBJ1-2	TRBV19	-	-	TGTGCCAGTACCCTATGGGGGGCCAGCGGCTACACCTTC	CASTLWGASGYTF
TRBJ1-5	TRBV10-3	-	-	TGTGCCATCAGTGCCAGTGCAATTCAGCCCCAGCATTTT	CAISASAIQPQHF
TRBJ1-1	TRBV5-1	-	few	TGCGCCAGCAGCTGGACCGAGGACACTGAAGCTTTCTTT	CASSWTEDTEAFF
TRBJ2-3	TRBV7-3	TRBD1	few	TGTGCCAGCAGCTTCTTAGGGGGCAGAGATACGCAGTATTTT	CASSFLGGRDTQYF
TRBJ2-7	TRBV18	-	-	TGTGCCAGCTCACCATTTTTTACGACAGAGAACGAGCAGTACTTC	CASSPFFTTENEQYF
TRBJ2-3	TRBV30	-	-	TGTGCCTGGGGGGGGTTAGGACAGGGCACAGATACGCAGTATTTT	CAWGGLGQGTDTQYF
TRBJ1-1	TRBV2	-	few	TGTGCCAGCATTAGTCCGGGAACTGAAGCTTTCTTT	CASISPGTEAFF
TRBJ2-1	TRBV5-1	TRBD2	-	TGCGCCAGCAGCTTTAGCGGGGGGACCTACAATGAGCAGTTCTTC	CASSFSGGTYNEQFF
TRBJ1-4	TRBV7-9	-	few	TGTGCCAGCACTCGGACGGCAACTAATGAAAAACTGTTTTTT	CASTRTATNEKLFF
TRBJ1-4	TRBV6-1	-	-	TGTGCCAGCAGGGGAGCGGAGGCGGCGGGAAAACTGTTTTTT	CASRGAEAAGKLFF
TRBJ2-2	TRBV6-5	-	-	TGTGCCAGCAGTTACAAGTGGGGGGCACCCGGGGAGCTGTTTTTT	CASSYKWGAPGELFF
TRBJ1-2	TRBV29-1	-	-	TGCAGCGTTGACGACAGCGACAGACCCTATGGCTACACCTTC	CSVDDSDRPYGYTF
TRBJ1-2	TRBV6-5	-	-	TGTGCCAGCAGTTACTCGAATGGGGGCGAGGATGGCTACACCTTC	CASSYSNGGEDGYTF
TRBJ1-4	TRBV29-1	-	-	TGCAGCGGGCTTGGGGGGGGATATAATGAAAAACTGTTTTTT	CSGLGGGYNEKLFF
TRBJ2-3	TRBV2	TRBD1	once	TGTGCCAGCACCGAAGGGACAGCATCAGATACGCAGTATTTT	CASTEGTASDTQYF
TRBJ1-2	TRBV27	TRBD1	-	TGTGCCAGCAGTTTGACAGGGGGCTATGGCTACACCTTC	CASSLTGGYGYTF
TRBJ2-7	TRBV2	TRBD2	-	TGTGCCAGCAGAAGGAGGTGGGGGGGGGACTACGAGCAGTACTTC	CASRRRWGGDYEQYF
TRBJ1-1	TRBV20-1	-	once	TGCAGGGTGGGGGCAGGGACTGAAGCTTTCTTT	CRVGAGTEAFF
TRBJ2-7	TRBV6-5	-	-	TGTGCCAGCAGTATGCCAGGGGAAGGCTACGAGCAGTACTTC	CASSMPGEGYEQYF
TRBJ2-1	TRBV7-2	TRBD2	-	TGTGCCAGCAGCTTAGTAGCGGGGGAAACCTACAATGAGCAGTTCTTC	CASSLVAGETYNEQFF
TRBJ2-5	TRBV6-1	TRBD2	-	TGTGCCAGCAGTGCAACCTCAGCGGGGGGGCTAGAGACCCAGTACTTC	CASSATSAGGLETQYF
TRBJ1-2	TRBV10-3	-	-	TGTGCCATCAGTTTCCAGGGTACGGAGTCAGGCTACACCTTC	CAISFQGTESGYTF
TRBJ2-7	TRBV6-1	TRBD2	few	TGTGCCAGCAGCGGGGGATCGGGGGGTACCTACGAGCAGTACTTC	CASSGGSGGTYEQYF
TRBJ2-5	TRBV27	-	once	TGTGCCAGCAGTTCTCCGGTGAGAGAGGGAGAGACCCAGTACTTC	CASSSPVREGETQYF
TRBJ2-7	TRBV29-1	TRBD1	-	TGCAGCGGGTCCGGGACAGGAGCTACCTACGAGCAGTACTTC	CSGSGTGATYEQYF
TRBJ2-7	TRBV6-5	-	-	TGTGCCAGCAGTTACGCGGAACGGGGGAGCTCCTACGAGCAGTACTTC	CASSYAERGSSYEQYF
TRBJ2-3	TRBV10-3	TRBD1	-	TGTGCCATCAGCTCCGGGACAGGCACAGATACGCAGTATTTT	CAISSGTGTDTQYF
TRBJ1-1	TRBV18	-	few	TGTGCCAGCTCATTCACGGGAGGTGAAGCTTTCTTT	CASSFTGGEAFF
TRBJ1-1	TRBV6-6	TRBD1	-	TGTGCCAGCAGCTTGACAGGGCCCGAAGCTTTCTTT	CASSLTGPEAFF
TRBJ2-5	TRBV5-1	-	-	TGCGCCAGCAGCTTTTATGAGGGAGCGGAGACCCAGTACTTC	CASSFYEGAETQYF
TRBJ1-4	TRBV5-1	TRBD1	-	TGCGCCAGCAGCTTTGTAGGGACAGTTTGGAATGAAAAACTGTTTTTT	CASSFVGTVWNEKLFF
TRBJ1-3	TRBV5-1	TRBD1	few	TGCGCCAGCAGCTTGTTTCCCGGGACAGGGATCGGAAACACCATATATTTT	CASSLFPGTGIGNTIYF
TRBJ2-2	TRBV9	-	-	TGTGCCAGCAGCGTAGAAGGACAGCATAAGTTGAACACCGGGGAGCTGTTTTTT	CASSVEGQHKLNTGELFF
TRBJ2-2	TRBV18	TRBD2	-	TGTGCCAGCTCACCTCTCGAAGCGGGGGGAGACACCGGGGAGCTGTTTTTT	CASSPLEAGGDTGELFF
TRBJ1-1	TRBV11-2	-	-	TGTGCCAGCAGCTTGGGGTATCAAGGCACTGAAGCTTTCTTT	CASSLGYQGTEAFF
TRBJ2-3	TRBV9	TRBD2	-	TGTGCCAGTCAAACAACTAGCGGGGGGGCAGATACGCAGTATTTT	CASQTTSGGADTQYF
TRBJ2-7	TRBV2	-	-	TGTGCCAGCAGTTCTAGGAGGGCTCCTTTATCTGGCGAGCAGTACTTC	CASSSRRAPLSGEQYF
TRBJ1-1	TRBV5-1	-	-	TGCGCCAGCAGATTCCGAGACGGGAACACTGAAGCTTTCTTT	CASRFRDGNTEAFF
TRBJ2-5	TRBV5-8	TRBD1	-	TGTGCCAGCAGGCCGACAGGGGGCGAGACCCAGTACTTC	CASRPTGGETQYF
TRBJ2-5	TRBV6-5	-	-	TGTGCCAGCAGCCTGGGACCTGGAGAGTACTTC	CASSLGPGEYF
TRBJ1-5	TRBV19	TRBD1	once	TGTGCCAGCCGATTCCGGGACAGACACAATCAGCCCCAGCATTTT	CASRFRDRHNQPQHF
TRBJ2-2	TRBV7-3	-	-	TGTGCCAGCAGCACAGGGTGGGAGAACGGGGAGCTGTTTTTT	CASSTGWENGELFF
TRBJ1-1	TRBV7-2	-	-	TGTGCCAGCAGCTTAGCGTTACAGGTAGCTGCGGCTTTCTTT	CASSLALQVAAAFF
TRBJ2-3	TRBV28	-	-	TGTGCCAGCAGATACTGGCAGGGTTCTTATACGCAGTATTTT	CASRYWQGSYTQYF
TRBJ2-5	TRBV6-5	TRBD2	-	TGTGCCAGCAGTAGAACGGGGGGAGAGACCCAGTACTTC	CASSRTGGETQYF
TRBJ2-3	TRBV5-1	-	-	TGCGCCAGCAGCTTGCGGCAGAGGGATACGCAGTATTTT	CASSLRQRDTQYF
TRBJ1-2	TRBV29-1	-	medium-sized	TGCAGCGGTCTTGAGGACTATGGCTACACCTTC	CSGLEDYGYTF
TRBJ1-1	TRBV2	TRBD1	few	TGTGCCAGCAGTGTCACAGGGGTGGGGAACACTGAAGCTTTCTTT	CASSVTGVGNTEAFF
TRBJ2-2	TRBV10-3	-	-	TGTGCCATCAGTGAGTCGCTCGGCCCGGCCCGGGCCGGGGAGCTGTTTTTT	CAISESLGPARAGELFF
TRBJ2-7	TRBV7-9	TRBD1	-	TGTGCCAGCAGCTTAAGGGGGTCCGGGACAGGGGCTTACGAGCAGTACTTC	CASSLRGSGTGAYEQYF
TRBJ2-3	TRBV7-9	TRBD2	-	TGTGCCAGCAGCTTAGTGACTAGCGGGGGTTACTCGAGCACAGATACGCAGTATTTT	CASSLVTSGGYSSTDTQYF
TRBJ1-1	TRBV13	TRBD1	-	TGTGCCAGCAGCTCCCTACAAACAGGGGGTTACACTGAAGCTTTCTTT	CASSSLQTGGYTEAFF